Each of the 28 T cell receptor beta chains below was sequenced from the same sample in a study of blood T cell repertoires in COVID-19. Generated by immunoSEQ multiplex PCR, the TCRdb table keeps only in-frame clones and is missing some. The data contain about 97,000 clones, about 83% of them singletons. Sequencing was done on a sample of peripheral blood. The receptors were sampled from a human donor in a cohort sampled during active COVID-19.

The chain uses TRBV6-5 and TRBJ2-7; 10 bases are shared with TRBD1. The CDR3 consists of 14 residues. The trim removed 4 bases at V and 7 bases at J, leaving 7 bases unmatched. Germline assignment: CDR1 MNHEY and CDR2 SVGAGI. This CDR3 is CASSFGGQGIEQYF. The CDR3 DNA sequence: TGTGCCAGCAGTTTCGGGGGACAGGGGATTGAGCAGTACTTC.

The rearrangement uses TRBV19 and TRBJ1-2; 9 nucleotides agree with TRBD1. CDR1 and CDR2 (germline): LNHDA, SQIVND (reference sequence). This CDR3 comprises 18 residues. Losses at the gene ends were 1 base for V and 6 bases for J; bases not matched to a gene: 15. CDR3: CASSIGAAGTGLVDGYTF. In DNA, the CDR3 is TGTGCCAGTAGTATAGGGGCCGCCGGGACAGGGTTAGTTGATGGCTACACCTTC.

This clone was picked up one time. The chain employs TRBV4-3 and TRBJ1-2, with 8 bases aligning to TRBD1. CDR1 and CDR2 from the germline V gene are LGHNA and YSLEER. The V gene end was trimmed by 0 bases and the J gene end by 5 bases; junction bases not matched to a gene: 5. The CDR3 runs 15 residues. The CDR3, as DNA: TGCGCCAGCAGCCAAGATCGATGGACAGGGTATGGCTACACCTTC. Translation gives CASSQDRWTGYGYTF.

This clone was counted a few times. V and J are TRBV5-4 and TRBJ2-5; 7 bases line up with TRBD2. There are 15 residues in the CDR3. Germline V lookup: CDR1 SGHNT, CDR2 YYREEE (reference sequence). V lost 4 bases and J lost 5; bases outside the gene matches: 11. The CDR3 bases are TGTGCCAGCAGCCCCCGGGGAGGGTCATATGAGACCCAGTACTTC. Translation: CASSPRGGSYETQYF.

The rearrangement uses TRBV5-5 and TRBJ1-6, with TRBD1 as a possible D gene (5 bases). V dropped 4 bases and J dropped 7 bases, with 18 bases sitting between them. CDR3 size: 16 residues. Germline loops: CDR1 SGHKS, CDR2 YYEKEE (reference sequence). The CDR3 nucleotides read TGTGCCAGCAGCCTCCGGGGCGGGGGTACGAATTCACCCCTCCACTTT. Translating gives CASSLRGGGTNSPLHF.

The rearrangement links TRBV4-1 to TRBJ2-1; 12 nucleotides line up with TRBD2. Trimming took 3 bases from V and 9 from J; bases not matched to a gene: 6. CDR1 and CDR2 (germline): MGHRA, YSYEKL. The CDR3 has 15 amino acids. The chain's CDR3 is CASSQSASGRAEQFF. The CDR3 region has the DNA TGCGCCAGCAGCCAGTCGGCTAGCGGGAGGGCTGAGCAGTTCTTC.

The rearrangement links TRBV2 to TRBJ2-1, with 11 bases identical to TRBD2. The CDR3 contains 15 residues. Germline CDR1 and CDR2: SNHLY and FYNNEI. Trimming removed 5 bases from V and 7 bases from J; junction bases left unmatched: 7. This chain's CDR3 is CASSLSGGAGNEQFF. The CDR3, as DNA: TGTGCCAGCAGTCTTAGCGGGGGGGCGGGAAATGAGCAGTTCTTC.

V and J are TRBV29-1 and TRBJ2-2, with a weak D call TRBD2 (5 bases). The CDR3 spans 15 residues. CDR1 is SQVTM, CDR2 ANQGSEA, per germline. Deletions cut 3 bases from V and 0 bases from J, with 11 bases between. CDR3 DNA: TGCAGCGTTGACACGGGGTTGGCGAACACCGGGGAGCTGTTTTTT. The encoded protein is CSVDTGLANTGELFF.

V usage is TRBV11-3 and J usage is TRBJ2-2; 10 nucleotides line up with TRBD1. The CDR3 is 18 amino acids. V shed 1 base and J 7 bases; nucleotides not matched to a gene: 12. Germline V gene data show CDR1 as SGHNT and CDR2 as YENEEA. The CDR3 bases are TGTGCCAGCAGCTTAGTAACAGGCGGACAGGGGGTCGACGGGGAGCTGTTTTTT. This codes for CASSLVTGGQGVDGELFF.

This chain connects TRBV7-2 to TRBJ2-3; D is possibly TRBD2 (6 bases). Between the trimmed V and J ends, which lost 2 bases and 7 bases, there was a span of 10 bases. The CDR3 covers 13 residues. Germline-derived CDR1 and CDR2 are SGHTA and FQGNSA. The CDR3 DNA sequence: TGTGCCAGCAGCTTATGGGGAGGAAATACGCAGTATTTT. Encoded protein: CASSLWGGNTQYF.

The CDR3 protein is CAWSAPQLAAPSYNEQFF. CDR3 DNA sequence: TGTGCCTGGAGCGCACCCCAACTAGCGGCCCCCTCCTACAATGAGCAGTTCTTC. This chain links TRBV30 with TRBJ2-1, with 8 bases aligning to TRBD2. This CDR3 region has 18 residues. Trimming took 3 bases from V and 0 from J; bases not matched to a gene: 13. Germline-derived CDR1 and CDR2 are GTSNPN and SVGIG (reference sequence). Looking up the rest from reference TRBV30 and TRBJ2-1 gives the full variable domain: SQTIHQWPATLVQPVGSPLSLECTVEGTSNPNLYWYRQAAGRGLQLLFYSVGIGQISSEVPQNLSASRPQDRQFILSSKKLLLSDSGFYLCAWSAPQLAAPSYNEQFFGPGTRLTVL.

This clone has just one count. The chain employs TRBV5-1 and TRBJ2-2, with D possibly TRBD1 on 7 matching bases. V dropped 5 bases and J dropped 3 bases, with 23 bases sitting between them. CDR1 is SGHRS, CDR2 YFSETQ, per germline. The CDR3 has 18 amino acids. CDR3 amino acids: CASRPIWTGGVDTGELFF. The DNA for the CDR3 is TGCGCCAGCAGACCGATTTGGACAGGCGGGGTTGACACCGGGGAGCTGTTTTTT. Full variable domain (remainder filled in from reference TRBV5-1 and TRBJ2-2): KAGVTQTPRYLIKTRGQQVTLSCSPISGHRSVSWYQQTPGQGLQFLFEYFSETQRNKGNFPGRFSGRQFSNSRSEMNVSTLELGDSALYLCASRPIWTGGVDTGELFFGEGSRLTVL.

The table lists this clone with a few counts. The rearrangement joins TRBV5-5 to TRBJ2-7; 8 nucleotides agree with TRBD1. Germline assignment: CDR1 SGHKS and CDR2 YYEKEE (reference sequence). The CDR3 is made up of 15 amino acids. V gave up 4 bases and J gave up 7 bases; unmatched junction bases: 13. CDR3 coding DNA: TGTGCCAGCAGCCCTACCGGGACAGGAGCCTGGGAGCAGTACTTC. Its translation: CASSPTGTGAWEQYF.

The chain couples TRBV29-1 to TRBJ2-1; 10 bases are shared with TRBD2. There are 14 residues in the CDR3. J lost 7 bases, V lost 3 bases, and 6 bases had no gene match. Germline V gene lookup returns CDR1 SQVTM and CDR2 ANQGSEA. CDR3 bases: TGCAGCGTTGATACAGCGGGGGGGTCAAATGAGCAGTTCTTC. Its protein is CSVDTAGGSNEQFF.

The V call is TRBV19, the J call TRBJ1-2; 8 nucleotides match TRBD1. The CDR3 has 13 residues. CDR1 LNHDA and CDR2 SQIVND come from the germline V gene (reference sequence). The V gene end was trimmed by 3 bases and the J gene end by 7 bases; junction bases not matched to a gene: 4. Written as DNA, the CDR3 is TGTGCCAGTAGTATGTCAGGGGGCTCTGGCTACACCTTC. This sequence encodes CASSMSGGSGYTF. The whole variable domain, filled in from reference TRBV19 and TRBJ1-2, reads DGGITQSPKYLFRKEGQNVTLSCEQNLNHDAMYWYRQDPGQGLRLIYYSQIVNDFQKGDIAEGYSVSREKKESFPLTVTSAQKNPTAFYLCASSMSGGSGYTFGSGTRLTVV.

The chain couples TRBV9 to TRBJ2-7; maybe TRBD1 (5 bases). The CDR3 contains 15 residues. Germline CDR1 SGDLS, CDR2 YYNGEE. Trimming removed 1 base from V and 0 bases from J, with 11 bases in between. In DNA, the CDR3 is TGTGCCAGCAGCGTACAGGGCGACAGCTCCTACGAGCAGTACTTC. Encoded protein: CASSVQGDSSYEQYF.

The rearrangement joins TRBV13 to TRBJ2-7; 9 nucleotides align to TRBD1. The germline V gene has CDR1 PRHDT and CDR2 FYEKMQ (reference sequence). V gave up 2 bases and J gave up 2 bases; unmatched junction bases: 4. There are 15 residues in the CDR3. CDR3 DNA: TGTGCCAGCAGCTTAATGGGACAGGGTGCCTACGAGCAGTACTTC. Translated, it gives CASSLMGQGAYEQYF.

V usage is TRBV3-1 (or the pseudogene TRBV3-2) and J usage is TRBJ2-1; D gene uncertain. This CDR3 has 11 residues. In germline, CDR1 is LGHDT, CDR2 YNNKEL (reference sequence). V was trimmed by 6 bases and J by 9 bases, leaving 9 bases between them. The CDR3 spells CASSQIGEQFF. CDR3 DNA sequence: TGTGCCAGCAGTCAAATCGGTGAGCAGTTCTTC.

The chain is built from TRBV7-2 and TRBJ2-5; possible D gene TRBD1, 5 bases. The CDR3 has 15 residues. CDR1 is SGHTA, CDR2 FQGNSA, per germline. V was trimmed by 1 base and J by 4 bases, leaving 13 bases between them. CDR3 protein: CASSLVGRESETQYF. The CDR3 DNA is TGTGCCAGCAGCTTAGTTGGCAGGGAATCAGAGACCCAGTACTTC.

J is TRBJ2-6 and V is TRBV9; D ambiguous. The CDR3 totals 17 residues. V was cut by 2 bases and J by 1 base, with 13 bases left in between. The V gene's germline CDR1 is SGDLS and CDR2 YYNGEE. This chain's CDR3 is CASSVEISLSGANVLTF. CDR3 in DNA: TGTGCCAGCAGCGTGGAGATAAGTTTATCTGGGGCCAACGTCCTGACTTTC.

The chain uses TRBV3-1 (or the pseudogene TRBV3-2) and TRBJ2-1; TRBD2 matches at 8 bases. The germline CDR1 and CDR2 sequences are LGHDT and YNNKEL (reference sequence). The CDR3 spans 15 residues. V shed 7 bases, J shed 2 bases, and the junction held 7 bases outside the gene matches. The CDR3 region has the DNA TGTGCCAGCACCCTGACTAGCGCGACCTACAATGAGCAGTTCTTC. Residues: CASTLTSATYNEQFF.

The rearrangement links TRBV12-3 or TRBV12-4 to TRBJ1-1; tentatively, D is TRBD1 (6 bases). The V and J ends lost 3 bases and 3 bases respectively, with 8 bases between them. CDR3 length equals 13 residues. CDR3 sequence reads: CASSLDRYTEAFF. The CDR3 nucleotides read TGTGCCAGCAGTTTGGACAGATACACTGAAGCTTTCTTT.

This clone was observed a few times. The chain uses TRBV9 and TRBJ2-1; TRBD2 aligns across 8 bases. The CDR3 runs to 15 residues. The V and J ends lost 4 bases and 12 bases, in that order; junction bases with no gene match: 15. The germline gives CDR1 SGDLS, CDR2 YYNGEE. CDR3 amino acids: CASSPRVAGGLSQFF. The CDR3 DNA sequence: TGTGCCAGCAGCCCCCGAGTTGCGGGAGGTCTCTCGCAGTTCTTC.

The gene calls are TRBV7-9 and TRBJ2-3, with 9 bases matching TRBD2. J lost 7 bases, V lost 5 bases, and 10 bases had no gene match. Germline lookup yields CDR1 SEHNR and CDR2 FQNEAQ (reference sequence). The CDR3 length is 15 residues. This CDR3 is CASSPAGLAMNTQYF. In DNA form, the CDR3 reads TGTGCCAGCAGCCCAGCGGGACTAGCCATGAATACGCAGTATTTT.

Only one count was recorded for this clone. The chain combines TRBV2 with TRBJ1-1; the D gene is possibly TRBD1 (6 bases). This CDR3 has 15 amino acids. Per the germline V gene, CDR1 is SNHLY and CDR2 is FYNNEI. Trimming took 3 bases from V and 4 from J, leaving 15 bases between them. The CDR3 protein is CASSEWGGGLTEAFF. CDR3 DNA: TGTGCCAGCAGTGAGTGGGGAGGGGGGCTCACTGAAGCTTTCTTT.

This chain links TRBV9 with TRBJ1-2; D might be TRBD1 (6 bases). V gave up 3 bases and J gave up 7 bases, with 10 bases separating them. Germline V gives CDR1 SGDLS, CDR2 YYNGEE. This CDR3 region has 12 residues. The CDR3 DNA sequence: TGTGCCAGCAGCGCCTGGGACACTGGCTACACCTTC. Its translation: CASSAWDTGYTF.

This chain uses TRBV18 with TRBJ1-1, with a weak D call TRBD1 (5 bases). V was clipped by 3 bases and J by 0 bases, with 8 bases between them. This CDR3 is 14 amino acids long. The germline V gene has CDR1 KGHSH and CDR2 LQKENI. Here the CDR3 reads CASSPRGMNTEAFF. CDR3 DNA: TGTGCCAGCTCACCGCGGGGCATGAACACTGAAGCTTTCTTT.

J is TRBJ2-3 and V is TRBV7-9, with D unclear. Trimming left V 5 bases short and J 2 bases short, with 8 bases between. The CDR3 is made up of 13 amino acids. Germline V lookup: CDR1 SEHNR, CDR2 FQNEAQ (reference sequence). CDR3: CASSAPTTDTQYF. In nucleotides, the CDR3 is TGTGCCAGCAGCGCGCCTACCACAGATACGCAGTATTTT.